This entry lists 15 T cell receptor beta chains sequenced from one sample in a study of cytomegalovirus exposure and HLA in healthy donors. PCR amplification relied on 60 Vbeta primers (plus 13 Jbeta primers). Clones were read by immunoSEQ multiplex PCR, and TCRdb kept only the in-frame ones, dropping some. Of 150,000 to 200,000 clones listed, under 80% are singletons. The sequenced material came from PBMCs. These receptors came from a young woman in good health and CMV-seronegative.

This clone was counted only a few times. The genes are TRBV7-2 and TRBJ1-1, with TRBD1 identical over 8 bases. Germline trimming cut 5 bases from V and 5 bases from J; bases unmatched to any gene: 7. CDR1 and CDR2 (germline): SGHTA, FQGNSA. The CDR3 consists of 14 residues. CDR3 region: CASSARDRMTEAFF. CDR3 nucleotide sequence: TGTGCCAGCAGCGCCCGGGACAGGATGACTGAAGCTTTCTTT.

This chain links TRBV6-5 with TRBJ1-3, with D tentatively TRBD1 (6 bases). The V and J ends lost 2 bases and 0 bases respectively, with 8 bases between them. CDR3 length equals 15 residues. Germline loops: CDR1 MNHEY, CDR2 SVGAGI. CDR3 protein: CASSYQGTSGNTIYF. CDR3 nucleotide sequence: TGTGCCAGCAGTTACCAGGGGACCTCTGGAAACACCATATATTTT.

V usage is TRBV30 and J usage is TRBJ1-2; weak D call: TRBD1 (5 bases). V dropped 5 bases and J dropped 8 bases, with 18 bases sitting between them. Germline V CDR1 and CDR2: GTSNPN, SVGIG (reference sequence). The CDR3 has 13 amino acids. The CDR3 bases are TGTGCCTGGGGGGTCGGGGGGGGGTCAGGCTACACCTTC. This translates into CAWGVGGGSGYTF.

In DNA, the CDR3 is TGCGCCAGCAGCCCTGACAGTACGAATCAGCCCCAGCATTTT. Encoded protein: CASSPDSTNQPQHF. The gene calls are TRBV5-1 and TRBJ1-5, with D possibly TRBD1 on 5 matching bases. The germline V gene encodes CDR1 SGHRS and CDR2 YFSETQ. CDR3 length: 14 amino acids. V lost 4 bases and J lost 4, with 12 bases in between.

A single count supports this clone. This chain connects TRBV6-5 to TRBJ2-3; D unclear. V was shortened by 4 bases and J by 1 base, with 6 bases between the two germline ends. Germline assignment: CDR1 MNHEY and CDR2 SVGAGI. CDR3 length equals 13 residues. Here the CDR3 DNA reads TGTGCCAGCAGTTTCATCCGCACAGATACGCAGTATTTT. It codes for CASSFIRTDTQYF.

The chain is built from TRBV19 and TRBJ1-2, with unresolved D. The V gene's germline CDR1 is LNHDA and CDR2 SQIVND (reference sequence). The CDR3 sequence is 13 residues long. V dropped 6 bases and J dropped 7 bases, with 15 bases sitting between them. The CDR3 region is CASSIVGSGGYTF. The CDR3 nucleotides are TGTGCCAGTAGCATCGTGGGGAGCGGTGGCTACACCTTC.

The CDR3 bases are TGCGCCAGCAGAAGTCCGGGTAACCCTATTCATGGCTACACCTTC. It is translated as CASRSPGNPIHGYTF. The J gene is TRBJ1-2, the V gene TRBV5-1; D not resolved. CDR3 length: 15 residues. CDR1 and CDR2 (germline): SGHRS, YFSETQ. V was shortened by 5 bases and J by 6 bases, with 20 bases between the two germline ends. Full variable domain (rest looked up from reference TRBV5-1 and TRBJ1-2): KAGVTQTPRYLIKTRGQQVTLSCSPISGHRSVSWYQQTPGQGLQFLFEYFSETQRNKGNFPGRFSGRQFSNSRSEMNVSTLELGDSALYLCASRSPGNPIHGYTFGSGTRLTVV.

V is TRBV19 and J is TRBJ1-5, with D perhaps matching TRBD1 (6 bases). The CDR3 runs to 18 residues. V was clipped by 3 bases and J by 1 base, with 19 bases between them. Germline lookup yields CDR1 LNHDA and CDR2 SQIVND (reference sequence). The CDR3 protein is CASSIRGGAPYSNQPQHF. In nucleotides, the CDR3 is TGTGCCAGTAGTATTAGGGGGGGGGCCCCTTACAGCAATCAGCCCCAGCATTTT.

This chain uses TRBV29-1 with TRBJ1-1; 8 bases agree with TRBD1. Unmatched junction bases numbered 4, after V lost 3 bases and J lost 4 bases. The germline V gene has CDR1 SQVTM and CDR2 ANQGSEA. This CDR3 comprises 13 residues. CDR3 coding DNA: TGCAGCGTTGACCGGACAGGGACCACTGAAGCTTTCTTT. Its protein is CSVDRTGTTEAFF.

This chain joins TRBV5-5 and TRBJ2-3, with 10 bases aligning to TRBD2. Germline V lookup: CDR1 SGHKS, CDR2 YYEKEE (reference sequence). V gave up 5 bases and J gave up 3 bases; unmatched junction bases: 6. The CDR3 consists of 15 residues. CDR3 nucleotide sequence: TGTGCCAGCAGGATACTAGCGGGGATTACAGATACGCAGTATTTT. This gives the protein CASRILAGITDTQYF.

This clone was counted only a few times. V is TRBV30 and J is TRBJ1-2, with D unclear. V lost 3 bases and J 5 bases, leaving 13 bases between the germline ends. This CDR3 spans 13 amino acids. Looked up from germline, CDR1 is GTSNPN and CDR2 is SVGIG (reference sequence). CDR3 bases: TGTGCCTGGAGGAACAGTGAAAGTTATGGCTACACCTTC. Translated, it gives CAWRNSESYGYTF.

In its sample, this clone was seen a few times. The chain employs TRBV4-1 and TRBJ1-1; 10 bases agree with TRBD1. CDR3 size: 15 residues. CDR1 MGHRA and CDR2 YSYEKL come from the germline V gene. Trimming cost V 3 bases and J 4 bases; bases outside gene matches: 5. Here the CDR3 DNA reads TGCGCCAGCAGCCACGTGGGACAGGGGAGCACTGAAGCTTTCTTT. It yields the protein CASSHVGQGSTEAFF.

This clone occurred a few times. Here the CDR3 DNA reads TGCAGCGTTGAAAGGGGATATGCCACTTACAATGAGCAGTTCTTC. Encoded protein: CSVERGYATYNEQFF. The chain is built from TRBV29-1 and TRBJ2-1; tentative D call: TRBD1 (5 bases). The CDR3 is 15 residues long. Germline V CDR1 and CDR2: SQVTM, ANQGSEA. V dropped 2 bases and J dropped 4 bases, with 15 bases sitting between them.

The gene calls are TRBV4-1 and TRBJ1-1; possibly TRBD1 for D (5 bases). Trimming took 11 bases from V and 0 from J, leaving 13 bases between them. Germline V gene sequence: CDR1 MGHRA, CDR2 YSYEKL. CDR3 length: 13 amino acids. CDR3 sequence (DNA): TGCGCCGGGGCCGAAGACCTGAACACTGAAGCTTTCTTT. Translated: CAGAEDLNTEAFF.

This clone was seen only once. This sequence joins TRBV7-2 and TRBJ1-1; 10 positions agree with TRBD1. There are 15 residues in the CDR3. V lost 5 bases, J lost 11 bases, and 14 bases stayed unmatched. Germline V gene data show CDR1 as SGHTA and CDR2 as FQGNSA. CDR3 protein: CASSPRGGQGGYAFF. DNA of the CDR3: TGTGCCAGCAGCCCACGGGGAGGACAGGGGGGTTATGCTTTCTTT.